Included here is one T cell receptor beta chain sequence, with context. This specimen belongs to a study of beta chain features in type 1 diabetes. Germline CDR1 and CDR2: SGHRS and YFSETQ. The CDR3 is 19 residues long. V shed 3 bases, J shed 0 bases, and the junction held 17 bases outside the gene matches. Every participating donor gave one draw, a heparinised blood sample averaging roughly 0.12 L. A CD45RO/CCR7/CD25/CD127/CD95/CD27 panel sorted naive, central memory, regulatory and stem cell-like memory CD4+ cells. The investigators reverse transcribed all of the isolated RNA, so they sequenced expressed TCRB transcripts. Only in-frame clones appear in the TCRdb table, and some are missing; sequencing was by immunoSEQ multiplex PCR. The repertoire has 900,000 or so clones, roughly 15% of them found once; the top ten carry around 0.02%.

The chain links TRBV5-1 to TRBJ2-5, with 7 bases matching TRBD1. The TCR comes from a woman between 18 and 29 years old in good health. The material sequenced was naive CD4+ T cells from blood. This CDR3 reads CASSSWLNTGQRYQETQYF. CDR3 nucleotides: TGCGCCAGCAGCTCTTGGCTGAATACGGGACAGCGGTACCAAGAGACCCAGTACTTC. Complete variable domain (other parts from reference TRBV5-1 and TRBJ2-5): KAGVTQTPRYLIKTRGQQVTLSCSPISGHRSVSWYQQTPGQGLQFLFEYFSETQRNKGNFPGRFSGRQFSNSRSEMNVSTLELGDSALYLCASSSWLNTGQRYQETQYFGPGTRLLVL.